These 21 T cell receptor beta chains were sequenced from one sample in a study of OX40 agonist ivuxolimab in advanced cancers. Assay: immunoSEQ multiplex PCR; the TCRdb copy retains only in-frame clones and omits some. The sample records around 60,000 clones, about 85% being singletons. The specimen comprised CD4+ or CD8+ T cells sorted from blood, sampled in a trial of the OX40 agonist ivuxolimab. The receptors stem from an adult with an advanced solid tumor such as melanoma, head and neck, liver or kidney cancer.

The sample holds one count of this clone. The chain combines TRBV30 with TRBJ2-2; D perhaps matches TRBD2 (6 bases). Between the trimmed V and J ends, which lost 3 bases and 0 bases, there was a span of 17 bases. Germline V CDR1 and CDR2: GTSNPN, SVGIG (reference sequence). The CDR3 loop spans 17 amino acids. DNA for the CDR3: TGTGCCTGGAGGCACATGGCGGGAACCTCGAACACCGGGGAGCTGTTTTTT. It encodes CAWRHMAGTSNTGELFF.

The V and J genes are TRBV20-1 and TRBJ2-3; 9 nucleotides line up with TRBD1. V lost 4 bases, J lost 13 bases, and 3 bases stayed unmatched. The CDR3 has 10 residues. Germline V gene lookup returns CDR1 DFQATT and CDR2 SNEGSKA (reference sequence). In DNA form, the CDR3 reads TGCAGTGCTATTAGACAGGGGGAGTATTTT. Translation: CSAIRQGEYF.

CDR3 bases: TGCGCCAGCTTTCGGGGCGGGAGCTCTTACAATGAGCAGTTCTTC. Translated, it gives CASFRGGSSYNEQFF. V and J are TRBV10-2 and TRBJ2-1; 7 nucleotides align to TRBD2. V gave up 8 bases and J gave up 4 bases; unmatched junction bases: 11. The V gene's germline CDR1 is WSHSY and CDR2 SAAADI. CDR3 length equals 15 residues.

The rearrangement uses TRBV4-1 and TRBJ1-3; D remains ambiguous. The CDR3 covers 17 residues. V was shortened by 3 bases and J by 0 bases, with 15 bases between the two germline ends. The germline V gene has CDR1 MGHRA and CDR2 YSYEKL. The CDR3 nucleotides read TGCGCCAGCAGCCAGGAACCGATAACCCACTCTGGAAACACCATATATTTT. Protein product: CASSQEPITHSGNTIYF.

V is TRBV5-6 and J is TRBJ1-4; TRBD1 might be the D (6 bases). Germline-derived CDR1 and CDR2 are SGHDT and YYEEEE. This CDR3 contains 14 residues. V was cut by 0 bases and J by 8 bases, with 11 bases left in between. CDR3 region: CASSLAGVGEKLFF. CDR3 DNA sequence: TGTGCCAGCAGCTTGGCAGGGGTGGGGGAAAAACTGTTTTTT.

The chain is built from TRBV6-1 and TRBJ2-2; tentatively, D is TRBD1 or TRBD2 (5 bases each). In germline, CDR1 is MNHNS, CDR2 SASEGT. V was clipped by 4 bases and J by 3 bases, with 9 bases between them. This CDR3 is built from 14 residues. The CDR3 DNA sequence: TGTGCCAGCAGTGGGGGGTGGGACACCGGGGAGCTGTTTTTT. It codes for CASSGGWDTGELFF.

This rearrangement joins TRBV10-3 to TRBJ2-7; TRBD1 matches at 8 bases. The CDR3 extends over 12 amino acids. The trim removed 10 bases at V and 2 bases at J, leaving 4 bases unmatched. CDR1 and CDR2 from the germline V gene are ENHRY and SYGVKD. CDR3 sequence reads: CATSDRAYEQYF. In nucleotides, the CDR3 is TGTGCCACCTCGGACAGGGCCTACGAGCAGTACTTC.

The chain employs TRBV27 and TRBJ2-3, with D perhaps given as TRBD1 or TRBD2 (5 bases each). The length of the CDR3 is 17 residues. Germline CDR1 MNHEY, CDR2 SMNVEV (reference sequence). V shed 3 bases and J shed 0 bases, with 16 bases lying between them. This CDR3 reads CASSFFRDASSTDTQYF. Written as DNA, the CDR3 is TGTGCCAGCAGTTTTTTCCGGGACGCCTCTAGCACAGATACGCAGTATTTT.

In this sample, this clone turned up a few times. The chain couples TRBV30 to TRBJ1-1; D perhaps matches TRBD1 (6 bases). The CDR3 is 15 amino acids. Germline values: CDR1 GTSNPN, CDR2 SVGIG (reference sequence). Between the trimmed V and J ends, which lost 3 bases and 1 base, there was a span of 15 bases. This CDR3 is CAWRARGQGNTEAFF. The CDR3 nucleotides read TGTGCCTGGAGGGCCAGGGGTCAGGGGAACACTGAAGCTTTCTTT. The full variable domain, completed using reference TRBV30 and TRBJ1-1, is SQTIHQWPATLVQPVGSPLSLECTVEGTSNPNLYWYRQAAGRGLQLLFYSVGIGQISSEVPQNLSASRPQDRQFILSSKKLLLSDSGFYLCAWRARGQGNTEAFFGQGTRLTVV.

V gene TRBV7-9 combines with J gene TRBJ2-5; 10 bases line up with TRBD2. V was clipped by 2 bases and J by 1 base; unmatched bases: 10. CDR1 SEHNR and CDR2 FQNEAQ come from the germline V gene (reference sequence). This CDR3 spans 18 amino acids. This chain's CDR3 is CASSLPPAGLAAQETQYF. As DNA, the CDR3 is TGTGCCAGCAGCTTACCCCCTGCTGGACTAGCGGCCCAAGAGACCCAGTACTTC.

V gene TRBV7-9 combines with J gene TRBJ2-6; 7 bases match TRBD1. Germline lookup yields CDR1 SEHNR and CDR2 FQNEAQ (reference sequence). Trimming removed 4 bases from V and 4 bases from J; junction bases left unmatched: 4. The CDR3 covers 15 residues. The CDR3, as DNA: TGTGCCAGCAGCTCTGAGGGGGCCGGGGCCAACGTCCTGACTTTC. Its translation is CASSSEGAGANVLTF. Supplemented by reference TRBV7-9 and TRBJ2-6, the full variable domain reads DTGVSQNPRHKITKRGQNVTFRCDPISEHNRLYWYRQTLGQGPEFLTYFQNEAQLEKSRLLSDRFSAERPKGSFSTLEIQRTEQGDSAMYLCASSSEGAGANVLTFGAGSRLTVL.

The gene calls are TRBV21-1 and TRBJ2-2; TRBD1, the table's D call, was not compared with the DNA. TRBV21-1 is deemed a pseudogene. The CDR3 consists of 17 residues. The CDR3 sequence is CASSKGTGPPNTGELFF. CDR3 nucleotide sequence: TGTGCCAGCAGCAAAGGGACAGGGCCCCCGAACACCGGGGAGCTGTTTTTT.

The CDR3 DNA sequence: TGCAGCGTTGAAGGGCAGGGTCTCAGGGCGCAGTATTTT. Its translation is CSVEGQGLRAQYF. This chain connects TRBV29-1 to TRBJ2-3; possibly TRBD1 for D (5 bases). The V end lost 1 base, the J end lost 10 bases, and 15 bases lay between the germline ends. The CDR3 spans 13 residues. Per the germline V gene, CDR1 is SQVTM and CDR2 is ANQGSEA.

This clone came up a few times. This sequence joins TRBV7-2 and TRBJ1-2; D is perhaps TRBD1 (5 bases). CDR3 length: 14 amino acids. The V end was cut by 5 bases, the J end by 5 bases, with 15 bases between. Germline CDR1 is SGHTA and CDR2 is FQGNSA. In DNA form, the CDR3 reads TGTGCCAGCAGCCCACAAACCCAGGGATATGGCTACACCTTC. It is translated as CASSPQTQGYGYTF.

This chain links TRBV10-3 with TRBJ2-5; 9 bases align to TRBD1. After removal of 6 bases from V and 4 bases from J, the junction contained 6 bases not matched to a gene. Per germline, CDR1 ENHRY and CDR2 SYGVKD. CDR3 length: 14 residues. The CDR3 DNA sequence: TGTGCCATCAGGCCGGGACAGGGATTAGAGACCCAGTACTTC. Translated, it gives CAIRPGQGLETQYF.

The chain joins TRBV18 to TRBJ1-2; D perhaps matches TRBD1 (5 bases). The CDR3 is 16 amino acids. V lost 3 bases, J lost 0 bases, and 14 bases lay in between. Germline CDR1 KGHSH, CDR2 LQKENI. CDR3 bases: TGTGCCAGCTCACCTCTAGACAGTTCTCCTAACTATGGCTACACCTTC. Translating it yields CASSPLDSSPNYGYTF.

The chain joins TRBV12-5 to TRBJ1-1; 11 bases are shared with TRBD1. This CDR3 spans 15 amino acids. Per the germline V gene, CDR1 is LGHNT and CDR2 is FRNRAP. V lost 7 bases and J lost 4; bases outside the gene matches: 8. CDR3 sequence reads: CASVPGGTGGTEAFF. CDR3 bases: TGTGCTAGTGTCCCCGGGGGGACAGGGGGCACTGAAGCTTTCTTT.

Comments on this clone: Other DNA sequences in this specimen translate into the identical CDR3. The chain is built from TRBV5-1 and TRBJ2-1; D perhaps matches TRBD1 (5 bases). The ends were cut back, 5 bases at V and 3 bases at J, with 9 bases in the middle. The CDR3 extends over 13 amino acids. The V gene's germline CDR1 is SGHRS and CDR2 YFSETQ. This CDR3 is CASSTGNYNEQFF. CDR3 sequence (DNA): TGCGCCAGCAGTACAGGAAACTACAATGAGCAGTTCTTC.

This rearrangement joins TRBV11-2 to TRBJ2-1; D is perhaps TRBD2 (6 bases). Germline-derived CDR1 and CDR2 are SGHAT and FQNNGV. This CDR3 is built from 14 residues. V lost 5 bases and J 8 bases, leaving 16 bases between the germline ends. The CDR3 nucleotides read TGTGCCAGCAGCCCCAACCGGGAGTGGGATGAGCAGTTCTTC. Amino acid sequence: CASSPNREWDEQFF.

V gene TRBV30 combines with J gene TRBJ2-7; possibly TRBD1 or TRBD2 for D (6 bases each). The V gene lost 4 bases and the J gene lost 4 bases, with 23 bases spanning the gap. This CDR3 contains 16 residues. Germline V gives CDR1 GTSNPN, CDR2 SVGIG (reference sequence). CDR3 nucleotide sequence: TGTGCCTGGAAGGGGGACTCACTCAGGCCCCCTTACGAGCAGTACTTC. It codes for CAWKGDSLRPPYEQYF.

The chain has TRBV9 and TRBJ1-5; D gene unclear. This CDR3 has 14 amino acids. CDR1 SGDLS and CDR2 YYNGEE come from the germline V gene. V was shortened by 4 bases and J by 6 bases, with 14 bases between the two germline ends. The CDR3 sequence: CASSPREAGQPQHF. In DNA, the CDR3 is TGTGCCAGCAGCCCGAGAGAGGCGGGTCAGCCCCAGCATTTT.